The clone carrying this TCR beta chain is judged medium-sized. As yet, its antigen is unknown. The sample is drawn from a study of spatial heterogeneity in lung cancer. The wider study: Consistent detection of more beta-chain than alpha-chain sequences was observed.

The CDR3 contains 15 residues. Trimming stripped 0 bases from V and 2 bases from J, with 12 bases between. Germline assignment: CDR1 SGHRS and CDR2 YFSETQ. Whole-study findings and limits: Mutation tallies in tumors tracked expanded intratumoral alpha and beta TCR counts.

TCRdb ran MiXCR on the 5' RACE reads and lists one entry per CDR3 protein. The table has more than 2,000 distinct CDR3 sequences, about 10% seen once; the top ten hold 10% to 15%. The time point here: sample taken at primary tumor resection. Whole RNA obtained from tumor, nontumor lung or frozen PBMC underwent sequencing without sorting. The sample consisted of lung tumor tissue, taken at surgery. This sequence originates from a female donor with early-stage non-small cell lung cancer. The rearrangement joins TRBV5-1 to TRBJ2-7; a possible D gene is TRBD1 (5 bases). The CDR3 reads CASSLDPRETYEQYF. Written as DNA, the CDR3 is TGCGCCAGCAGCTTGGACCCCAGGGAAACCTACGAGCAGTACTTC.